Presented here are 20 T cell receptor beta chains from one specimen sequenced in a study of CD8 T cells in Susac syndrome. An input of 0.5 to 1 ug of RNA was subjected to reverse transcription using random hexamers. MiXCR, applied by TCRdb to the immunoSEQ multiplex PCR reads, yields one record per CDR3 protein. The table records about 130,000 distinct CDR3 sequences, about 93% of them present only once. The sample comprised CD8+ T cells from PBMCs. Every receptor here comes from a human donor with multiple sclerosis.

The rearrangement joins TRBV6-5 to TRBJ2-1; 8 bases align to TRBD1. Germline CDR1 and CDR2: MNHEY and SVGAGI. The CDR3 consists of 16 residues. V lost 0 bases, J lost 12 bases, and 13 bases stayed unmatched. CDR3 amino acids: CASSYSMDRDSGRQFF. The CDR3 DNA follows: TGTGCCAGCAGTTACTCCATGGACAGGGATAGTGGTCGGCAGTTCTTC.

The rearrangement joins TRBV27 to TRBJ2-1, with D maybe TRBD2 (5 bases). Per germline, CDR1 MNHEY and CDR2 SMNVEV (reference sequence). This CDR3 contains 12 residues. Trimming left V 7 bases short and J 8 bases short, with 12 bases between. CDR3 residues: CASTNGVHEQFF. CDR3 in DNA: TGTGCCAGCACCAACGGGGTCCATGAGCAGTTCTTC.

The V gene is TRBV19, the J gene TRBJ1-2; D gene uncertain. This CDR3 is built from 14 residues. The germline V and J ends were trimmed by 3 bases and 0 bases, with 8 bases remaining between them. The germline CDR1 and CDR2 sequences are LNHDA and SQIVND (reference sequence). The DNA for the CDR3 is TGTGCCAGTAGTATCTACAGCACTAACTATGGCTACACCTTC. As protein: CASSIYSTNYGYTF. The full variable domain, completed using reference TRBV19 and TRBJ1-2, is DGGITQSPKYLFRKEGQNVTLSCEQNLNHDAMYWYRQDPGQGLRLIYYSQIVNDFQKGDIAEGYSVSREKKESFPLTVTSAQKNPTAFYLCASSIYSTNYGYTFGSGTRLTVV.

This chain connects TRBV5-6 to TRBJ2-4; weak D call: TRBD2 (5 bases). Trimming stripped 7 bases from V and 8 bases from J, with 16 bases between. CDR3 length: 13 amino acids. Germline CDR1 and CDR2: SGHDT and YYEEEE. The CDR3 DNA is TGTGCCAGCTCGGAGGAGAGTAGCGACATTCAGTACTTC. Translation: CASSEESSDIQYF.

This clonotype was found once. The J gene is TRBJ2-3, the V gene TRBV7-9; no firm D call. V was pared by 4 bases and J by 6 bases, with 2 bases between. Germline CDR1 reads SEHNR; CDR2 reads FQNEAQ (reference sequence). CDR3 length: 10 amino acids. CDR3 in DNA: TGTGCCAGCAGCTACGATACGCAGTATTTT. As protein: CASSYDTQYF.

The J gene is TRBJ2-4, the V gene TRBV5-1, with D perhaps assigned TRBD1 or TRBD2 (7 bases each). Germline CDR1 SGHRS, CDR2 YFSETQ. V gave up 1 base and J gave up 8 bases, with 13 bases separating them. The CDR3 runs to 14 residues. The CDR3, as DNA: TGCGCCAGCAGCTTGTGGTCAGGGGGGGACATTCAGTACTTC. Translation gives CASSLWSGGDIQYF. The full variable domain, with the rest looked up from reference TRBV5-1 and TRBJ2-4, is KAGVTQTPRYLIKTRGQQVTLSCSPISGHRSVSWYQQTPGQGLQFLFEYFSETQRNKGNFPGRFSGRQFSNSRSEMNVSTLELGDSALYLCASSLWSGGDIQYFGAGTRLSVL.

The genes are TRBV6-2 or TRBV6-3 and TRBJ2-2, with D tentatively TRBD2 (5 bases). The CDR3 is made up of 14 amino acids. Germline-derived CDR1 and CDR2 are MNHEY and SVGEGT. The V gene lost 8 bases and the J gene lost 5 bases, with 15 bases spanning the gap. The CDR3 here is CASGSDLTTGELFF. The CDR3 coding sequence is TGTGCCAGCGGATCGGACTTAACTACCGGGGAGCTGTTTTTT.

This clonotype is a singleton in its sample. The chain is built from TRBV3-1 and TRBJ2-5; the D gene is possibly TRBD1 (5 bases). Trimming took off 1 base at V and 5 bases at J, with 14 bases between the two ends. CDR3 size: 15 residues. The germline V gene encodes CDR1 LGHDT and CDR2 YNNKEL (reference sequence). CDR3 protein: CASSQGEWGGETQYF. CDR3 bases: TGTGCCAGCAGCCAAGGGGAATGGGGCGGCGAGACCCAGTACTTC.

The chain employs TRBV4-3 and TRBJ2-2; no definite D call. V was trimmed by 4 bases and J by 7 bases, leaving 10 bases between them. The CDR3 contains 13 residues. Germline values: CDR1 LGHNA, CDR2 YSLEER. The DNA for the CDR3 is TGCGCCAGCAGCCTTGGGTCCGGCGGGGAGCTGTTTTTT. It translates to CASSLGSGGELFF.

This clonotype was detected only a few times. The CDR3 loop is CSVVQGSGEQYF. CDR3 nucleotide sequence: TGCAGCGTTGTCCAGGGATCAGGGGAGCAGTACTTC. V and J are TRBV29-1 and TRBJ2-7; perhaps TRBD1 as D (5 bases). Trimming took off 4 bases at V and 7 bases at J, with 14 bases between the two ends. The germline CDR1 and CDR2 sequences are SQVTM and ANQGSEA. This CDR3 spans 12 amino acids.

This clonotype was detected once. The chain combines TRBV4-1 with TRBJ2-7, with a possible D match to TRBD1 (6 bases). The CDR3 loop spans 16 amino acids. CDR1 is MGHRA, CDR2 YSYEKL, per germline. V lost 3 bases, J lost 3 bases, and 18 bases lay in between. CDR3: CASSHATGTPVYEQYF. The CDR3 nucleotides read TGCGCCAGCAGCCACGCTACCGGGACACCAGTCTACGAGCAGTACTTC.

The V gene is TRBV6-5, the J gene TRBJ2-7; 7 bases map to TRBD1. The CDR3 sequence is 14 residues long. V lost 6 bases to trimming and J lost 6 bases; unmatched junction nucleotides: 11. Germline-derived CDR1 and CDR2 are MNHEY and SVGAGI. The DNA of the CDR3 is TGTGCCAGCAGCCGACAGGGTGCGTTCGGCGAGCAGTACTTC. Its protein is CASSRQGAFGEQYF.

The chain links TRBV3-1 to TRBJ2-3, with 7 bases that match TRBD2. Trimming removed 6 bases from V and 0 bases from J; junction bases left unmatched: 9. The CDR3 spans 16 residues. CDR1 is LGHDT and CDR2 is YNNKEL in the germline V gene (reference sequence). The CDR3 reads CASRPTTSASTDTQYF. Written as DNA, the CDR3 is TGTGCCAGCAGGCCTACTACTAGCGCTAGCACAGATACGCAGTATTTT.

The chain links TRBV7-9 to TRBJ1-5, with unresolved D. The CDR3 is 13 residues long. Germline loops: CDR1 SEHNR, CDR2 FQNEAQ (reference sequence). The V end was cut by 1 base, the J end by 9 bases, with 10 bases between. This chain's CDR3 is CASSLGEVVPQHF. Here the CDR3 DNA reads TGTGCCAGCAGCTTAGGGGAGGTGGTGCCCCAGCATTTT.

CDR3 residues: CASSPNGVSYEQYF. The CDR3 region has the DNA TGTGCCAGCAGCCCCAACGGAGTTTCCTACGAGCAGTACTTC. The chain employs TRBV12-3 or TRBV12-4 and TRBJ2-7; D remains unclear. Deletions cut 6 bases from V and 1 base from J, with 13 bases between. The CDR3 has 14 amino acids.

This chain connects TRBV29-1 to TRBJ2-1; possibly TRBD2 for D (6 bases). Per the germline V gene, CDR1 is SQVTM and CDR2 is ANQGSEA. This CDR3 contains 18 residues. V lost 4 bases to trimming and J lost 2 bases, with 24 bases between them. In DNA, the CDR3 is TGCAGCGTTGGGGGACTGCCAGCGGGTAGAGGGGCCTACAATGAGCAGTTCTTC. It is translated as CSVGGLPAGRGAYNEQFF.

V and J are TRBV9 and TRBJ1-2; D gene uncertain. The V gene lost 0 bases and the J gene lost 5 bases, with 17 bases spanning the gap. The CDR3 has 16 residues. Germline CDR1 reads SGDLS; CDR2 reads YYNGEE. CDR3 sequence reads: CASSVAPDSGGYGYTF. Written as DNA, the CDR3 is TGTGCCAGCAGCGTAGCTCCGGACTCCGGAGGGTATGGCTACACCTTC.

The chain uses TRBV15 and TRBJ2-7; D is possibly TRBD1 (5 bases). The CDR3 covers 13 residues. Trimming took 8 bases from V and 2 from J, leaving 13 bases between them. From germline, CDR1 is LNHNV and CDR2 YYDKDF (reference sequence). CDR3: CATSYGQAYEQYF. The CDR3 coding sequence is TGTGCCACCTCCTACGGACAAGCCTACGAGCAGTACTTC. The whole variable domain, filled in from reference TRBV15 and TRBJ2-7, reads DAMVIQNPRYQVTQFGKPVTLSCSQTLNHNVMYWYQQKSSQAPKLLFHYYDKDFNNEADTPDNFQSRRPNTSFCFLDIRSPGLGDTAMYLCATSYGQAYEQYFGPGTRLTVT.

J is TRBJ2-7 and V is TRBV27; the D gene is possibly TRBD2 (5 bases). From germline, CDR1 is MNHEY and CDR2 SMNVEV (reference sequence). This CDR3 spans 13 amino acids. Trimming pared 5 bases from V and 7 bases from J, leaving 15 bases between. The CDR3 spells CASSPGVLGEQYF. Here the CDR3 DNA reads TGTGCCAGCAGTCCCGGGGTCCTTGGGGAGCAGTACTTC.

The V call is TRBV5-4, the J call TRBJ1-1, with D unclear. Germline V CDR1 and CDR2: SGHNT, YYREEE (reference sequence). Trimming removed 4 bases from V and 4 bases from J, with 11 bases in between. The CDR3 is made up of 13 amino acids. CDR3 protein: CASSPESSTEAFF. CDR3 coding DNA: TGTGCCAGCAGCCCCGAGAGTAGCACTGAAGCTTTCTTT.